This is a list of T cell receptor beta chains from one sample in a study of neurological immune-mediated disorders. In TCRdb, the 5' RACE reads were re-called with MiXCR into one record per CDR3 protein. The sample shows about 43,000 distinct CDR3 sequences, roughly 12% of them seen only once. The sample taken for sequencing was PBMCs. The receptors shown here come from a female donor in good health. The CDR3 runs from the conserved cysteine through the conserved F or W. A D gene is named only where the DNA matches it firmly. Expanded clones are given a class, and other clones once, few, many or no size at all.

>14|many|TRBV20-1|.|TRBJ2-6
TGCAGTGCTAGAGACACCTCTGGGGCCAACGTCCTGACTTTC
CSARDTSGANVLTF
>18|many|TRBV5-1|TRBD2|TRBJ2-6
TGCGCCAGCAGCTTGAGCGGGGGGCTTCTTTCTGGGGCCAACGTCCTGACTTTC
CASSLSGGLLSGANVLTF
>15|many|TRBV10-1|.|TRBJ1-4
TGCGCCAGCAGTGAGCCTACAGCTGCCAATGAAAAACTGTTTTTT
CASSEPTAANEKLFF
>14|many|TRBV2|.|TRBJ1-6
TGTGCCAGCAGCGGACAATCACCAAATTCACCCCTCCACTTT
CASSGQSPNSPLHF
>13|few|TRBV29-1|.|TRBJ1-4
TGCAGCGGGGTTGGGTCAGGGCCCGAAAAACTGTTTTTT
CSGVGSGPEKLFF
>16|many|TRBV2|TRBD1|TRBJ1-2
TGTGCCAGCAGTGATCGTTTCGGGACAGGCCCCTATGGCTACACCTTC
CASSDRFGTGPYGYTF
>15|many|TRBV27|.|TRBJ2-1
TGTGCCAGCTGTTTCGGACGGCCTGATCTCTATGAGCAGTTCTTC
CASCFGRPDLYEQFF
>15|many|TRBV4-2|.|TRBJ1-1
TGTGCCAGCAGGGAGAGTCAGGGGCAGAACACTGAAGCTTTCTTT
CASRESQGQNTEAFF
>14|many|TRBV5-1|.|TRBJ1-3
TGCGCCAGCAGCCTCCAGTCACCGGAGAACACCATATATTTT
CASSLQSPENTIYF
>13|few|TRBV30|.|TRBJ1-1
TGTGCCTGGAGCGCAGACACCAACACTGAAGCTTTCTTT
CAWSADTNTEAFF
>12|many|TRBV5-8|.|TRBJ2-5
TGTGCCAGCAGCTCATTAGGGGAGACCCAGTACTTC
CASSSLGETQYF
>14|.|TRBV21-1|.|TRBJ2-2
TGTGCCAGCGGCGCCCCGGCCAACACCGGGGAGATGTTTTTT
CASGAPANTGEMFF
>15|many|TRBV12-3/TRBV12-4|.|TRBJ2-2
TGTGCCAGCAGTAAACAAGCGGCGAACACCGGGGAGCTGTTTTTT
CASSKQAANTGELFF
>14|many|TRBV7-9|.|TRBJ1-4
TGTGCCAGCAGCTTGACCGTAAGCGGTGAAAAACTGTTTTTT
CASSLTVSGEKLFF
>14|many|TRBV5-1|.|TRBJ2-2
TGCGCCAGCCAGAATTCCGCGAACACCGGGGAGCTGTTTTTT
CASQNSANTGELFF
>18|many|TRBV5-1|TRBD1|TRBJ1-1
TGCGCCAGCACCTCAGGGGGGCTCGGTAAGGGAAGCAACACTGAAGCTTTCTTT
CASTSGGLGKGSNTEAFF
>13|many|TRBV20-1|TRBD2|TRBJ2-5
TGCAGTGCTGGGGGGACTAGCGGGGAGACCCAGTACTTC
CSAGGTSGETQYF
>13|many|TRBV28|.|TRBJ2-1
TGTGCCAGCAGTTTGGGGGACGTCGCTGAGCAGTTCTTC
CASSLGDVAEQFF
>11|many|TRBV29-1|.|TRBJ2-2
TGCAGCGTTACTACCTTTGGGGAGCTGTTTTTT
CSVTTFGELFF
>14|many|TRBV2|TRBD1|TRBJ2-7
TGTGCCAGCACCCCCGGGACAGGGTCCGGGGAGCAGTACTTC
CASTPGTGSGEQYF
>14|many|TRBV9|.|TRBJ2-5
TGTGCCAGCAGCGTAAGACCGAGTCAAGAGACCCAGTACTTC
CASSVRPSQETQYF
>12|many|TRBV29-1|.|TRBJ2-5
TGCAGCGTTGTGCTCGGGGGAGAGACCCAGTACTTC
CSVVLGGETQYF
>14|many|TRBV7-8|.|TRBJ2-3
TGTGCCAGCAGCTTATGGGTCCAGGGAGATACGCAGTATTTT
CASSLWVQGDTQYF
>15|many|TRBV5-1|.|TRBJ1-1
TGCGCCAGCAGCTTCGGGGGTGGGGGTGGCACTGAAGCTTTCTTT
CASSFGGGGGTEAFF
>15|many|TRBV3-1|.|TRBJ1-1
TGTGCCAGCAGCCAAGAAAGTATAGTCCGCACTGAAGCTTTCTTT
CASSQESIVRTEAFF
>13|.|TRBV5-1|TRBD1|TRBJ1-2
TGCACCAGCAACCCAGACAGGGATCGTGGCTACACCTTC
CTSNPDRDRGYTF
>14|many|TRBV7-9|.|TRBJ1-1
TGTGCCAGCAGCTTATTGGGTGGGAACACTGAAGCTTTCTTT
CASSLLGGNTEAFF
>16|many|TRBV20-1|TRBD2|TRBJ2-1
TGCAGCGCTTTAGCGGGGGACGACCTTTCCTACAATGAGCAGTTCTTC
CSALAGDDLSYNEQFF
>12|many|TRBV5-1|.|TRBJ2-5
TGCGCCAGCAGCTTGTCGCAAGAGACCCAGTACTTC
CASSLSQETQYF
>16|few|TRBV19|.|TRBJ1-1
TGTGCCAGTACCCGGGGGAGGGGAAGGGGGAACACTGAAGCTTTCTTT
CASTRGRGRGNTEAFF
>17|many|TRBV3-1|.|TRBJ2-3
TGTGCCAGCAGTCTATCTCTCACCGGGTCCCCCACAGATACGCAGTATTTT
CASSLSLTGSPTDTQYF
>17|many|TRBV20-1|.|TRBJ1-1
TGCAGTGCTAGAGACCTTCGGCCTCGAGGGGGAGCCACTGAAGCTTTCTTT
CSARDLRPRGGATEAFF
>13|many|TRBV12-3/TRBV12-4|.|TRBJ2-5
TGTGCCAGCAGTCTCAAGTACCAAGAGACCCAGTACTTC
CASSLKYQETQYF
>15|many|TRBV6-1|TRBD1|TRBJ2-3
TGTGCCAGCAGACAACAGGGGGCGAGGGCAGATACGCAGTATTTT
CASRQQGARADTQYF
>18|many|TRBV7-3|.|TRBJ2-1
TGTGCCAGCAGCCCGTCCCCCAGCCTGGGGGGCTCCTACAATGAGCAGTTCTTC
CASSPSPSLGGSYNEQFF
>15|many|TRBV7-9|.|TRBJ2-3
TGTGCCAGCAGCCCCGGGGTGACTAGCACAGATACGCAGTATTTT
CASSPGVTSTDTQYF
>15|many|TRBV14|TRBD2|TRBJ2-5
TGTGCCAGCAGCCAAGATCTAGTCGCTAGCGGGGAAACGCACTTC
CASSQDLVASGETHF
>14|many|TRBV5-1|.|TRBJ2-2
TGCGCCAGCAGGCTCGACAGGCACACCGGGGAGCTGTTTTTT
CASRLDRHTGELFF
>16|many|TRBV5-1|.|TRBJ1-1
TGCGCCAGCAGCCCTCAGAGGCTTGGGATGAACACTGAAGCTTTCTTT
CASSPQRLGMNTEAFF
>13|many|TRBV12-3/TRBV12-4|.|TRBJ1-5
TGTGCCAGCAGTTTGTCGGGGGTTCAGCCCCAGCATTTT
CASSLSGVQPQHF